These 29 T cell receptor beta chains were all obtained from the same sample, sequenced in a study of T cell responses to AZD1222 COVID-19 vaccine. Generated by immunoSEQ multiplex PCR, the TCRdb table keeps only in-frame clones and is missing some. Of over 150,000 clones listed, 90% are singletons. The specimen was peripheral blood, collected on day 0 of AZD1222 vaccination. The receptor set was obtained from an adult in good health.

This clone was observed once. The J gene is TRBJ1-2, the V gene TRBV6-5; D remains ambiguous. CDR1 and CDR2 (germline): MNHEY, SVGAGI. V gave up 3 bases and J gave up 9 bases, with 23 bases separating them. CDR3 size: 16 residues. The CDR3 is CASSYSPREAQESYTF. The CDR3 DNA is TGTGCCAGCAGTTATTCCCCCCGGGAGGCCCAAGAAAGCTACACCTTC.

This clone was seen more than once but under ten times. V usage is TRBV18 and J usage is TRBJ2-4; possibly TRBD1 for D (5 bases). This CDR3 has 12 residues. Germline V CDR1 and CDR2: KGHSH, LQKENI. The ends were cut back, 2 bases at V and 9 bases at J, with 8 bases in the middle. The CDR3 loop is CASSPDSSIQYF. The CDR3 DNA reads TGTGCCAGCTCACCAGACAGTAGCATTCAGTACTTC. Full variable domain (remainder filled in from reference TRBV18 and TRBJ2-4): NAGVMQNPRHLVRRRGQEARLRCSPMKGHSHVYWYRQLPEEGLKFMVYLQKENIIDESGMPKERFSAEFPKEGPSILRIQQVVRGDSAAYFCASSPDSSIQYFGAGTRLSVL.

Here the CDR3 reads CASSPDEANTEAFF. The CDR3 nucleotides read TGTGCCAGCTCACCGGATGAGGCGAACACTGAAGCTTTCTTT. This rearrangement joins TRBV18 to TRBJ1-1; D ambiguous. The CDR3 sequence is 14 residues long. In germline, CDR1 is KGHSH, CDR2 LQKENI. Trimming pared 3 bases from V and 1 base from J, leaving 9 bases between.

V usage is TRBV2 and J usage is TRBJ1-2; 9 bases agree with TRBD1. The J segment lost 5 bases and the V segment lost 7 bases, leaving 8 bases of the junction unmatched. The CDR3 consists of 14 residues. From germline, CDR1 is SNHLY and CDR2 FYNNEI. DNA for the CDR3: TGTGCCAGCACCCAACAGGGGGCAAGGTATGGCTACACCTTC. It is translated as CASTQQGARYGYTF.

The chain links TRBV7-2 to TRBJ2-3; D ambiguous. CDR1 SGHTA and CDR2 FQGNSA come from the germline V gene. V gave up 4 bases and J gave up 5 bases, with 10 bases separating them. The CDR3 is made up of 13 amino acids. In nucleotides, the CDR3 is TGTGCCAGCAGCTCTATCCCTAGAGATACGCAGTATTTT. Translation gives CASSSIPRDTQYF.

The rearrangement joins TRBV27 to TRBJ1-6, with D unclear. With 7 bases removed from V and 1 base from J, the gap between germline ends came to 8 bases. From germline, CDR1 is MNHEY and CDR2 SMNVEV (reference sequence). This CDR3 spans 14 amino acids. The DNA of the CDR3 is TGTGCCAGCACCGTAGGGTCCTATAATTCACCCCTCCACTTT. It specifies CASTVGSYNSPLHF.

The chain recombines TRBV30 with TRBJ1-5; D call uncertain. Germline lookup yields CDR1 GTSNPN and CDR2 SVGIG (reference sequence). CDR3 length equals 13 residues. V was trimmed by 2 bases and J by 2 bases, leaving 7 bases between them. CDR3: CAWSPDGNQPQHF. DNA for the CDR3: TGTGCCTGGAGTCCAGATGGCAATCAGCCCCAGCATTTT. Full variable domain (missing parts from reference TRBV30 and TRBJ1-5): SQTIHQWPATLVQPVGSPLSLECTVEGTSNPNLYWYRQAAGRGLQLLFYSVGIGQISSEVPQNLSASRPQDRQFILSSKKLLLSDSGFYLCAWSPDGNQPQHFGDGTRLSIL.

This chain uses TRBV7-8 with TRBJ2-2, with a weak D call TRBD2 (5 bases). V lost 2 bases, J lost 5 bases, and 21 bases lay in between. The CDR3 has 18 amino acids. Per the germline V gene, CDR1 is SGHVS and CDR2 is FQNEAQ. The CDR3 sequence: CASSLLFSSLARTGELFF. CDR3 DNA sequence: TGTGCCAGCAGCTTATTATTTTCTTCCCTAGCAAGAACCGGGGAGCTGTTTTTT.

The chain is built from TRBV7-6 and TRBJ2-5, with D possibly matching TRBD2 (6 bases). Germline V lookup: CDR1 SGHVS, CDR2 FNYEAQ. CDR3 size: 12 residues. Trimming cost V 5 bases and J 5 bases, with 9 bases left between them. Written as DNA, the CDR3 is TGTGCCAGCAGCCCAGGGAGGGAGACCCAGTACTTC. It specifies CASSPGRETQYF.

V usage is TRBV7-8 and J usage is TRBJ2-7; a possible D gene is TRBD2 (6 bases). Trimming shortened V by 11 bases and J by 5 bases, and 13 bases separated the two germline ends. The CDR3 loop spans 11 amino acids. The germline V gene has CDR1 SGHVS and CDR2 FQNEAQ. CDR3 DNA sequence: TGTGCCGGAAGGAGGGAGGACGAGCAGTACTTC. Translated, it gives CAGRREDEQYF.

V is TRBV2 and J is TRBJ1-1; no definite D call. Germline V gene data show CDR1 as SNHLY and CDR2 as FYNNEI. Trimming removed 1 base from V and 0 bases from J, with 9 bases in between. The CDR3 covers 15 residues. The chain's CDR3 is CASSEVLRMNTEAFF. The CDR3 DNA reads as TGTGCCAGCAGTGAAGTACTCCGGATGAACACTGAAGCTTTCTTT.

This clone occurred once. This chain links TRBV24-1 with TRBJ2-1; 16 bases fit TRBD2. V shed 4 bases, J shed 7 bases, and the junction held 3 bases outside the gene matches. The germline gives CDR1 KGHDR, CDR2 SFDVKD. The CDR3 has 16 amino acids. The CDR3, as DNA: TGTGCCACCAGTGAGCCGGGACTAGCGGGAGGGAATGAGCAGTTCTTC. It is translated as CATSEPGLAGGNEQFF.

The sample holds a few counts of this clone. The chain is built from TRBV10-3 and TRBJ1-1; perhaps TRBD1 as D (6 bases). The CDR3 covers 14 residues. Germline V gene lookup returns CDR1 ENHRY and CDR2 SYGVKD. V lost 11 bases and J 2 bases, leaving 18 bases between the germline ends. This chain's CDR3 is CAPEGGLKNTEAFF. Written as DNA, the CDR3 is TGTGCCCCCGAGGGGGGTCTGAAAAACACTGAAGCTTTCTTT.

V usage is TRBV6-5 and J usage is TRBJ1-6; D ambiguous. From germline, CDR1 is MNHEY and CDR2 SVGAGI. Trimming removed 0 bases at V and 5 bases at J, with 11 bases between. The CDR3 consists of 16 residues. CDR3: CASSYSLQPHNSPLHF. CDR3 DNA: TGTGCCAGCAGTTACTCTTTACAGCCTCATAATTCACCCCTCCACTTT.

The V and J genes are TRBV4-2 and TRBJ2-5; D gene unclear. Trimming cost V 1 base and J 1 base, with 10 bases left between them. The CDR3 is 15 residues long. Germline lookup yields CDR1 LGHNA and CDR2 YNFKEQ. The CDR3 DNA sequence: TGTGCCAGCAGCCAAGCCATGGGAACCCAAGAGACCCAGTACTTC. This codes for CASSQAMGTQETQYF.

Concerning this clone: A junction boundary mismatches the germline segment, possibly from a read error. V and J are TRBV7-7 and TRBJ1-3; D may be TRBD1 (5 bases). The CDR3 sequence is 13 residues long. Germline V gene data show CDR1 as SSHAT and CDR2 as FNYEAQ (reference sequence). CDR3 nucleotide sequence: TGTGCTAGCAGCCCAAACCCGGGGGACACCATATATTTT. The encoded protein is CASSPNPGDTIYF.

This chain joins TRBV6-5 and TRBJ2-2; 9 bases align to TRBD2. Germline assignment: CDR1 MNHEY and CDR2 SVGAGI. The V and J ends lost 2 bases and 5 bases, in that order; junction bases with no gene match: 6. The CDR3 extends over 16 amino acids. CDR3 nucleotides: TGTGCCAGCAGTTACCAGCGGGGGGTAGGGACCGGGGAGCTGTTTTTT. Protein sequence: CASSYQRGVGTGELFF.

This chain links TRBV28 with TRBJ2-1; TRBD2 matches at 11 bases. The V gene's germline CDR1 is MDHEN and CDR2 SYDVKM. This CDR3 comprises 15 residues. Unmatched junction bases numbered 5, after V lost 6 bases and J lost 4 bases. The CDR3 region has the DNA TGTGCCAGCAGATTGCTAGCGGGGGGATACAATGAGCAGTTCTTC. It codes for CASRLLAGGYNEQFF.

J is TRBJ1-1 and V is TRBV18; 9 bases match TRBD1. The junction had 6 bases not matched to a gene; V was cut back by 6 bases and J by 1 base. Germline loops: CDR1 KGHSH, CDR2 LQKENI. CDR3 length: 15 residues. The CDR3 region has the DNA TGTGCCAGCTCGTCGACAGGGGGGGGGAACACTGAAGCTTTCTTT. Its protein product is CASSSTGGGNTEAFF.

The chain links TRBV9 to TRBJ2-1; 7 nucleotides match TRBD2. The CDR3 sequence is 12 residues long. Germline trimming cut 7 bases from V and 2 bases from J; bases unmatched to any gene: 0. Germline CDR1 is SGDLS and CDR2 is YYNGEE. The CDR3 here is CASGGAYNEQFF. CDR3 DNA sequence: TGTGCCAGCGGGGGGGCCTACAATGAGCAGTTCTTC.

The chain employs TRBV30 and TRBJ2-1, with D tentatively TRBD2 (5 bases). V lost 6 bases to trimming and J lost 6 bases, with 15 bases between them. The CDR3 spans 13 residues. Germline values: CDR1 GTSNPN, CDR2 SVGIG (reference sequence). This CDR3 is CACDFREGNEQFF. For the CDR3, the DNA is TGTGCCTGTGACTTTCGGGAAGGCAATGAGCAGTTCTTC.

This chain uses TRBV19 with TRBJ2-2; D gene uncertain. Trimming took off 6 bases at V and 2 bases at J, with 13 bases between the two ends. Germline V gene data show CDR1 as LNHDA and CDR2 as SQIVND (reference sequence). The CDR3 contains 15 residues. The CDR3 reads CASSVAGRNTGELFF. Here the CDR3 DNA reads TGTGCCAGTAGCGTTGCCGGTCGTAACACCGGGGAGCTGTTTTTT.

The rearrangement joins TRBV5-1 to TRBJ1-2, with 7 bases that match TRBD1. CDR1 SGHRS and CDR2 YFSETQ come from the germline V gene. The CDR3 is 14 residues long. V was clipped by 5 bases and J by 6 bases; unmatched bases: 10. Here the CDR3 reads CASSRGQRADGYTF. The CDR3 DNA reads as TGCGCCAGCAGTAGGGGGCAGCGAGCGGATGGCTACACCTTC.

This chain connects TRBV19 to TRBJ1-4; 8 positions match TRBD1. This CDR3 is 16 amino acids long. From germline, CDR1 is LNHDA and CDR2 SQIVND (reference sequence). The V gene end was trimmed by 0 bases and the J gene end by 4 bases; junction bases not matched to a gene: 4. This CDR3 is CASSIDRGHGNEKLFF. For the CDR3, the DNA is TGTGCCAGTAGTATAGACAGGGGGCACGGTAATGAAAAACTGTTTTTT.

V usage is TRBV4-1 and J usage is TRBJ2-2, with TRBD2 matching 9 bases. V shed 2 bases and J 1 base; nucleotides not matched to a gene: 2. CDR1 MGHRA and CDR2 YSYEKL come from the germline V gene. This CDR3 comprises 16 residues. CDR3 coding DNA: TGCGCCAGCAGCCAACAGCGGGAGGTGAACACCGGGGAGCTGTTTTTT. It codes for CASSQQREVNTGELFF.

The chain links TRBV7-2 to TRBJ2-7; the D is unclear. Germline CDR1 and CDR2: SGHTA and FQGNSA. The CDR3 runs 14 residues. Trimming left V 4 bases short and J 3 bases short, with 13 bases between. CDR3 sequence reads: CASSSYIQLYEQYF. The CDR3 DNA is TGTGCCAGCAGCTCGTACATCCAACTCTACGAGCAGTACTTC. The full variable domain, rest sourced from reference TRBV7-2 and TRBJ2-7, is GAGVSQSPSNKVTEKGKDVELRCDPISGHTALYWYRQSLGQGLEFLIYFQGNSAPDKSGLPSDRFSAERTGGSVSTLTIQRTQQEDSAVYLCASSSYIQLYEQYFGPGTRLTVT.

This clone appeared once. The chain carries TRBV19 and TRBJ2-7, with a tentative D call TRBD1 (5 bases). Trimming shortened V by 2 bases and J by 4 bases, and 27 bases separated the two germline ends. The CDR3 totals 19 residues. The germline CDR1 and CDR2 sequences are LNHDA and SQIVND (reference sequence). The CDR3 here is CASSIRFVRGLASSYEQYF. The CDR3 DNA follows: TGTGCCAGTAGTATACGTTTCGTAAGGGGTTTGGCGAGTTCGTACGAGCAGTACTTC. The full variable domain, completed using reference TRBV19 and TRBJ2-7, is DGGITQSPKYLFRKEGQNVTLSCEQNLNHDAMYWYRQDPGQGLRLIYYSQIVNDFQKGDIAEGYSVSREKKESFPLTVTSAQKNPTAFYLCASSIRFVRGLASSYEQYFGPGTRLTVT.

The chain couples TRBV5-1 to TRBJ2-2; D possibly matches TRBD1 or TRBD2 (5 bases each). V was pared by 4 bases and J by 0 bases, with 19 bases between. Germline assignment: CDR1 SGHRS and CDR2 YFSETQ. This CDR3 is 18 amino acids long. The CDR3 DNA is TGCGCCAGCAGCCAGGGTGGGAGACTAACGACGAACACCGGGGAGCTGTTTTTT. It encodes CASSQGGRLTTNTGELFF.

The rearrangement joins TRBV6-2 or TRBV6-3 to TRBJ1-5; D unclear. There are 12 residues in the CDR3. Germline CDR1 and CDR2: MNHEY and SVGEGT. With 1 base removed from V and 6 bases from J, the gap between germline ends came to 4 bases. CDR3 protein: CASSYLGQPQHF. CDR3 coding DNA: TGTGCCAGCAGTTACTTGGGTCAGCCCCAGCATTTT.